The entry that follows covers one T cell receptor beta chain sequence. Sequenced by immunoSEQ multiplex PCR; TCRdb stores in-frame clones only, minus some. Among 62,000 or so clones listed, approximately 82% were seen once. These data are taken from a study of siplizumab effects on memory and regulatory T cells. The CDR3 sequence is 16 residues long. J lost 5 bases, V lost 3 bases, and 13 bases had no gene match. Germline CDR1 reads SGHNT; CDR2 reads YYREEE (reference sequence). The TCR was taken from a human donor in good health. V usage is TRBV5-4 and J usage is TRBJ2-7, with 8 bases matching TRBD1. The sequencing input was memory CD4+ T cells sorted from blood. Written as DNA, the CDR3 is TGTGCCAGCAGCTCCGGACAGGGTTCGGGTTTCCACGAGCAGTACTTC. Translating it yields CASSSGQGSGFHEQYF.